This T cell receptor beta chain stems from a study of T cells in Graves' hyperthyroidism and ophthalmopathy. Germline lookup yields CDR1 MDHEN and CDR2 SYDVKM. The CDR3 totals 13 residues. V shed 8 bases and J shed 4 bases, with 11 bases lying between them. This clonotype occurred many times. The source material, RNA transcripts, was used to amplify TCR beta CDR3 regions. An initial round of RT-PCR targeting the TCR CDR3 relied on the HTBI primer set. Each CDR3 protein gets one entry after TCRdb re-called the multiplex PCR reads with MiXCR. Found here are some 300,000 distinct CDR3 sequences, roughly 15% of them singletons; the top ten hold around 33%.

V usage is TRBV28 and J usage is TRBJ1-4, with a weak D call TRBD1 (5 bases). The sample taken for sequencing was blood. The clonotype originates from a man aged 30-40 years with Graves' hyperthyroidism. CDR3 protein: CASRKGLNEKLFF. CDR3 bases: TGTGCCAGCCGTAAGGGACTTAATGAAAAACTGTTTTTT.